The 6 T cell receptor beta chains presented below share a single source sample, sequenced in a study of blood T cell repertoires in COVID-19. Profiled with immunoSEQ multiplex PCR; TCRdb holds only in-frame clones, not every one. The data contain around 58,000 clones, over 65% of them singletons. Sequencing was done on a sample of peripheral blood. Receptor source: a human donor in a cohort sampled during active COVID-19.

The V call is TRBV4-3, the J call TRBJ1-2, with D unclear. CDR3 size: 16 residues. The germline V gene has CDR1 LGHNA and CDR2 YSLEER. V was cut by 0 bases and J by 4 bases, with 15 bases left in between. Written as DNA, the CDR3 is TGCGCCAGCAGCCAAGATCGGGGTGCTTTCGGCTATGGCTACACCTTC. It yields the protein CASSQDRGAFGYGYTF.

The genes are TRBV28 and TRBJ2-1; D possibly corresponds to TRBD1 (5 bases). The germline gives CDR1 MDHEN, CDR2 SYDVKM. The germline V and J ends were trimmed by 4 bases and 3 bases, with 13 bases remaining between them. The CDR3 has 15 amino acids. CDR3 residues: CASSSPPDNYNEQFF. CDR3 coding DNA: TGTGCCAGCAGTTCGCCGCCGGACAACTACAATGAGCAGTTCTTC.

V usage is TRBV4-3 and J usage is TRBJ1-2; perhaps TRBD1 as D (5 bases). CDR1 LGHNA and CDR2 YSLEER come from the germline V gene. The CDR3 is 18 amino acids. V gave up 1 base and J gave up 6 bases, with 24 bases separating them. CDR3 bases: TGCGCCAGCAGCCAAGGAGGGGTGGAGGGGTTTTTCCTCCATGGCTACACCTTC. Translating it yields CASSQGGVEGFFLHGYTF.

The V and J genes are TRBV6-5 and TRBJ1-5; 8 nucleotides agree with TRBD1. V trimming: 6 bases; J trimming: 3 bases; junction bases outside the gene matches: 7. Germline values: CDR1 MNHEY, CDR2 SVGAGI. The CDR3 is 15 residues long. CDR3 bases: TGTGCCAGCAGGAACCAGGGGGCCTCCAATCAGCCCCAGCATTTT. It encodes CASRNQGASNQPQHF.

This chain connects TRBV7-2 to TRBJ2-2, with TRBD2 identical over 7 bases. The CDR3 sequence is 14 residues long. CDR1 and CDR2 (germline): SGHTA, FQGNSA. Trimming at V came to 11 bases and at J to 6 bases, leaving 12 bases not matched to a gene. The CDR3 loop reads CASRGTSVPGELFF. In nucleotides, the CDR3 is TGTGCCTCCCGGGGAACTAGCGTTCCCGGGGAGCTGTTTTTT.

The rearrangement uses TRBV4-3 and TRBJ2-4; D possibly corresponds to TRBD1 (7 bases). V lost 0 bases and J 2 bases, leaving 11 bases between the germline ends. The CDR3 is 16 residues long. Germline V gene lookup returns CDR1 LGHNA and CDR2 YSLEER. In nucleotides, the CDR3 is TGCGCCAGCAGCCAAGACAGGGGGGTTACCAAAAACATTCAGTACTTC. This encodes CASSQDRGVTKNIQYF.